A single sample gave rise to the 8 T cell receptor beta chains below, sequenced in a study of cytomegalovirus exposure and HLA in healthy donors. Both 60 Vbeta primers and 13 Jbeta primers went into the PCR. Libraries were prepared by immunoSEQ multiplex PCR; TCRdb keeps only in-frame clonotypes and omits some of them. This sample has over 100,000 clones, with more than 70% found just once. Sequenced sample: PBMCs. All receptors come from a male donor in good health and CMV-seronegative.

The rearrangement uses TRBV6-5 and TRBJ2-7; D unresolved. The V end was cut by 0 bases, the J end by 0 bases, with 9 bases between. The CDR3 sequence is 15 residues long. Per germline, CDR1 MNHEY and CDR2 SVGAGI. The CDR3 reads CASSYSPRGSYEQYF. The CDR3 DNA reads as TGTGCCAGCAGTTACTCTCCCCGCGGCTCCTACGAGCAGTACTTC.

The genes are TRBV27 and TRBJ1-2; tentatively, D is TRBD1 (6 bases). This CDR3 contains 14 residues. V was pared by 3 bases and J by 4 bases, with 12 bases between. Per the germline V gene, CDR1 is MNHEY and CDR2 is SMNVEV (reference sequence). CDR3 amino acids: CASSFGQGIYGYTF. CDR3 sequence (DNA): TGTGCCAGCAGTTTTGGCCAGGGGATCTATGGCTACACCTTC.

This chain joins TRBV9 and TRBJ2-3; D call uncertain. There are 12 residues in the CDR3. Germline values: CDR1 SGDLS, CDR2 YYNGEE. V was shortened by 0 bases and J by 4 bases, with 3 bases between the two germline ends. The CDR3 region is CASSVAADTQYF. Here the CDR3 DNA reads TGTGCCAGCAGCGTAGCGGCAGATACGCAGTATTTT. Full variable domain (rest looked up from reference TRBV9 and TRBJ2-3): DSGVTQTPKHLITATGQRVTLRCSPRSGDLSVYWYQQSLDQGLQFLIQYYNGEERAKGNILERFSAQQFPDLHSELNLSSLELGDSALYFCASSVAADTQYFGPGTRLTVL.

The chain links TRBV5-1 to TRBJ2-7; 8 nucleotides align to TRBD2. Germline loops: CDR1 SGHRS, CDR2 YFSETQ. This CDR3 spans 14 amino acids. V dropped 0 bases and J dropped 4; count of bases not matched to a gene: 3. CDR3 residues: CASSLEAGAYEQYF. CDR3 bases: TGCGCCAGCAGCTTGGAAGCGGGGGCGTACGAGCAGTACTTC. The full variable domain, its missing parts supplied by reference TRBV5-1 and TRBJ2-7, is KAGVTQTPRYLIKTRGQQVTLSCSPISGHRSVSWYQQTPGQGLQFLFEYFSETQRNKGNFPGRFSGRQFSNSRSEMNVSTLELGDSALYLCASSLEAGAYEQYFGPGTRLTVT.

The chain employs TRBV9 and TRBJ2-7, with D maybe TRBD2 (6 bases). Trimming shortened V by 0 bases and J by 2 bases, and 12 bases separated the two germline ends. This CDR3 region has 15 residues. Germline V gene lookup returns CDR1 SGDLS and CDR2 YYNGEE. In DNA form, the CDR3 reads TGTGCCAGCAGCGTAGAAAGCGGACTACCCTACGAGCAGTACTTC. Encoded protein: CASSVESGLPYEQYF.

V is TRBV6-5 and J is TRBJ1-1; 7 nucleotides agree with TRBD1. CDR1 MNHEY and CDR2 SVGAGI come from the germline V gene. The CDR3 runs 13 residues. Trimming at V came to 4 bases and at J to 6 bases, leaving 5 bases not matched to a gene. The CDR3 region has the DNA TGTGCCAGCAGTTCAACGCAGGGGGCTGAAGCTTTCTTT. It yields the protein CASSSTQGAEAFF.

The chain joins TRBV20-1 to TRBJ1-1; D gene unclear. Germline CDR1 is DFQATT and CDR2 is SNEGSKA (reference sequence). This CDR3 region has 11 residues. The CDR3 sequence is CRGDQNTEAFF. CDR3 coding DNA: TGCAGGGGCGATCAGAACACTGAAGCTTTCTTT.

The table lists this clone with a few counts. The gene calls are TRBV11-2 and TRBJ1-4; TRBD1 might be the D (5 bases). Germline CDR1 is SGHAT and CDR2 is FQNNGV. This CDR3 is built from 12 residues. Trimming removed 5 bases at V and 8 bases at J, with 9 bases between. Here the CDR3 DNA reads TGTGCCAGCAGCGCGGGGGGAGAAAAACTGTTTTTT. Protein sequence: CASSAGGEKLFF. The variable domain in full, completed from reference TRBV11-2 and TRBJ1-4, reads EAGVAQSPRYKIIEKRQSVAFWCNPISGHATLYWYQQILGQGPKLLIQFQNNGVVDDSQLPKDRFSAERLKGVDSTLKIQPAKLEDSAVYLCASSAGGEKLFFGSGTQLSVL.